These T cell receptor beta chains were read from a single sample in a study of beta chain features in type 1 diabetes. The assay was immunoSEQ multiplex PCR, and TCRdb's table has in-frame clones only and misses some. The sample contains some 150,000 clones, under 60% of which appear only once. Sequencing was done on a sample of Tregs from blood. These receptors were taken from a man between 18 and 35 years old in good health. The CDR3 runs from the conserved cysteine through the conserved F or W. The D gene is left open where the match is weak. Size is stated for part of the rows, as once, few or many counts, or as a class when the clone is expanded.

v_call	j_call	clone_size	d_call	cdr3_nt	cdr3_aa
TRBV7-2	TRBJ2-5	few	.	TGTGCCAGCAGCTTACGGGCCAGGGGATGGGAGACCCAGTACTTC	CASSLRARGWETQYF
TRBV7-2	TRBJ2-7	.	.	TGTGCCAGCAGCTTAGTAGCAGGGGTCACCTACGAGCAGTACTTC	CASSLVAGVTYEQYF
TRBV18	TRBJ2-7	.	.	TGTGCCAGCTCGCCTAGGTCTGGCGGGGCAGCGGAAACCTACGAGCAGTACTTC	CASSPRSGGAAETYEQYF
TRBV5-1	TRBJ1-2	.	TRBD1	TGCGCCAGCAGCCCACAGGGGGCTGCCAACTATGGCTACACCTTC	CASSPQGAANYGYTF
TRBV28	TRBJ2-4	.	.	TGTGCCAGCAGGGAAGCAGGGGAGGGCAAAAACATTCAGTACTTC	CASREAGEGKNIQYF
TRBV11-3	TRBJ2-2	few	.	TGTGCCAGCAGCCAAGACAGACGCACCGGGGAGCTGTTTTTT	CASSQDRRTGELFF
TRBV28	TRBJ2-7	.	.	TGTGCCAGCAGTTTAGCTGGCCATTCCTACGAGCAGTACTTC	CASSLAGHSYEQYF
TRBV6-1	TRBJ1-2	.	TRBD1	TGTGCCAGCAAGACAGGGAACTATGGCTACACCTTC	CASKTGNYGYTF
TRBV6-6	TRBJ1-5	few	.	TGTGCCAGCAGGGCCCGGGGTACGGTGAATCAGCCCCAGCATTTT	CASRARGTVNQPQHF
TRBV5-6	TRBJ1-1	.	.	TGTGCCAGCAGCTTGTCGACAGGAATCTTAGCTTTCTTT	CASSLSTGILAFF
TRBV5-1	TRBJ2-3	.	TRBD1	TGCGCCAGCAGCCAGGGACAGAGCACAGATACGCAGTATTTT	CASSQGQSTDTQYF
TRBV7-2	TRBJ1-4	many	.	TGTGCCAGCAGCTTAGCGACGGCAGGGAGGGAAAAACTGTTTTTT	CASSLATAGREKLFF
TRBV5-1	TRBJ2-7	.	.	TGCGCCAGCAGCGACAGAGGACAGAACTACGAGCAGTACTTC	CASSDRGQNYEQYF
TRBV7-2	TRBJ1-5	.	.	TGTGCCAGCAGCCCCCAAGGGGGGGGGAAACAGCATTTT	CASSPQGGGKQHF
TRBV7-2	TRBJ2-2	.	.	TGTGCCAGCATTTTTGGTAGCTTTTACACCGGGGAGCTGTTTTTT	CASIFGSFYTGELFF
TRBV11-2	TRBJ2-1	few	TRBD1	TGTGCCAGCAGCGATTTAGGGACAGGGCATGAGCAGTTCTTC	CASSDLGTGHEQFF
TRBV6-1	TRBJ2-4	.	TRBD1	TGTGCCAGCAGCGACGGACAGGGTAAAAACATTCAGTACTTC	CASSDGQGKNIQYF
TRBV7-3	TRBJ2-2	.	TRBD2	TGTGCCAGCAGCTTACTAGCGGGGCACACCGGGGAGCTGTTTTTT	CASSLLAGHTGELFF
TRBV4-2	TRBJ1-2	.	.	TGTGCCAGCAACCACTTAACAGCAGAGACGAACTATGGCTACACCTTC	CASNHLTAETNYGYTF
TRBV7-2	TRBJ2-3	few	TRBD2	TGTGCCAGCAGCTTTACCGGGACTAGCGGATATACGCAGTATTTT	CASSFTGTSGYTQYF
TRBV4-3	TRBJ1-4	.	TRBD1	TGCGCCAGCAGCCAATCGCTGGACAGGGGCGCCTTTTTT	CASSQSLDRGAFF
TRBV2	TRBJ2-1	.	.	TGTGCCAGCAGTGTCGGGCTAGCCGCTGACAATGAGCAGTTCTTC	CASSVGLAADNEQFF